This passage covers 14 T cell receptor beta chains from one sample sequenced in a study of PD-L1 blockade in urothelial cancer listed by TCRdb under 2017. Libraries were constructed by the immunoSEQ multiplex PCR assay. TCRdb took this table from immuneACCESS and kept in-frame rearrangements with V and J called. Such tables lack part of the clones; where checked against another copy, unresolved V genes explain under half of the gap, and the rest is unexplained. Here the sample has about 71,000 clones; 85% to 90% occur a single time. The ten most abundant clones make up less than 4% of the sample. The source was PBMCs, collected around atezolizumab (anti-PD-L1) treatment. The receptors derive from a man aged 55 to 70 with urothelial cancer.

The chain couples TRBV2 to TRBJ1-1; D call uncertain. Germline-derived CDR1 and CDR2 are SNHLY and FYNNEI. V was trimmed by 8 bases and J by 7 bases, leaving 20 bases between them. The CDR3 loop spans 14 amino acids. CDR3 DNA sequence: TGTGCCAGCTTAATTGGGTCTACCGGGAATGAAGCTTTCTTT. Translation gives CASLIGSTGNEAFF.

The V gene is TRBV7-8, the J gene TRBJ2-2; possibly TRBD1 for D (6 bases). The V end lost 1 base, the J end lost 9 bases, and 9 bases lay between the germline ends. CDR3 length: 13 residues. Germline V CDR1 and CDR2: SGHVS, FQNEAQ. CDR3 protein: CASSLDRERELFF. The CDR3 nucleotides are TGTGCCAGCAGCTTAGACAGGGAAAGGGAGCTGTTTTTT.

The chain uses TRBV7-6 and TRBJ2-5; D is perhaps TRBD1 or TRBD2 (10 bases each). There are 20 residues in the CDR3. V was clipped by 3 bases and J by 2 bases, with 28 bases between them. CDR1 and CDR2 from the germline V gene are SGHVS and FNYEAQ. The CDR3 coding sequence is TGTGCCAGCAGCTTTTCGGGACAGGGGTTCCAGCGGGAGGGTCAAGAGACCCAGTACTTC. This translates into CASSFSGQGFQREGQETQYF.

The rearrangement links TRBV19 to TRBJ2-7; D unresolved. Deletions cut 6 bases from V and 6 bases from J, with 18 bases between. CDR1 is LNHDA, CDR2 SQIVND, per germline (reference sequence). The CDR3 totals 14 residues. In nucleotides, the CDR3 is TGTGCCAGTAGCGAACTGCCATATTACGCCGAGCAGTACTTC. It is translated as CASSELPYYAEQYF.

The chain couples TRBV4-3 to TRBJ2-4; 9 bases are a match to TRBD1. This CDR3 has 14 residues. The ends lost 5 bases at V and 7 bases at J; junction bases unmatched: 6. Germline CDR1 LGHNA, CDR2 YSLEER. The CDR3 sequence is CASSYGTGLNIQYF. CDR3 DNA: TGCGCCAGCAGCTATGGGACAGGGCTGAACATTCAGTACTTC.

CDR3 in DNA: TGTGCCAGCAGCCGACAGGGTTCCTACGAGCAGTACTTC. It encodes CASSRQGSYEQYF. The gene calls are TRBV6-5 and TRBJ2-7; 7 nucleotides line up with TRBD1. Trimming took 6 bases from V and 1 from J; bases not matched to a gene: 3. Per the germline V gene, CDR1 is MNHEY and CDR2 is SVGAGI. The CDR3 sequence is 13 residues long.

In nucleotides, the CDR3 is TGCGCCAGCAGCTTGGGGACAGGGTGGACGAACACCGGGGAGCTGTTTTTT. Translation: CASSLGTGWTNTGELFF. The chain carries TRBV5-1 and TRBJ2-2, with 8 nucleotides matching TRBD1. With 0 bases clipped from V and 0 bases from J, the junction kept 4 bases outside the gene matches. The germline V gene encodes CDR1 SGHRS and CDR2 YFSETQ. The CDR3 contains 17 residues. Filled out from reference TRBV5-1 and TRBJ2-2, the complete variable domain reads KAGVTQTPRYLIKTRGQQVTLSCSPISGHRSVSWYQQTPGQGLQFLFEYFSETQRNKGNFPGRFSGRQFSNSRSEMNVSTLELGDSALYLCASSLGTGWTNTGELFFGEGSRLTVL.

V and J are TRBV7-6 and TRBJ2-1; a weak D match, TRBD1 (6 bases). The V and J ends lost 2 bases and 6 bases respectively, with 14 bases between them. Germline CDR1 reads SGHVS; CDR2 reads FNYEAQ. CDR3 length: 15 residues. The CDR3 spells CASSLFGGGLNEQFF. The CDR3 DNA reads TGTGCCAGCAGCTTATTCGGTGGGGGCCTCAATGAGCAGTTCTTC.

CDR3 in DNA: TGTGCCAGCAGCTTTAGGAGGGTCCCCTACGAGCAGTACTTC. This translates into CASSFRRVPYEQYF. The V call is TRBV5-8, the J call TRBJ2-7; a weak D match, TRBD2 (6 bases). Germline lookup yields CDR1 SGHTS and CDR2 YDEGEE. V lost 2 bases and J 2 bases, leaving 11 bases between the germline ends. The CDR3 extends over 14 amino acids. Full variable domain (rest looked up from reference TRBV5-8 and TRBJ2-7): EAGVTQSPTHLIKTRGQQATLRCSPISGHTSVYWYQQALGLGLQFLLWYDEGEERNRGNFPPRFSGRQFPNYSSELNVNALELEDSALYLCASSFRRVPYEQYFGPGTRLTVT.

This rearrangement joins TRBV10-2 to TRBJ2-7; 11 bases match TRBD2. V lost 5 bases and J lost 3; bases outside the gene matches: 6. CDR1 is WSHSY and CDR2 is SAAADI in the germline V gene. The CDR3 consists of 15 residues. The CDR3 loop reads CASSKLAGAFYEQYF. CDR3 coding DNA: TGCGCCAGCAGTAAACTAGCGGGGGCCTTCTACGAGCAGTACTTC.

V gene TRBV5-4 combines with J gene TRBJ2-3, with a tentative D call TRBD1 (6 bases). The CDR3 spans 14 residues. Trimming removed 4 bases from V and 3 bases from J, with 12 bases in between. Germline V gene data show CDR1 as SGHNT and CDR2 as YYREEE (reference sequence). The CDR3 region is CASSQQQGTDTQYF. CDR3 bases: TGTGCCAGCAGCCAACAACAGGGAACAGATACGCAGTATTTT.

The chain couples TRBV6-6 to TRBJ2-7, with 9 positions matching TRBD1. CDR1 and CDR2 from the germline V gene are MNHNY and SVGAGI (reference sequence). The V segment lost 6 bases and the J segment 4 bases; nucleotides outside the gene matches: 10. CDR3 length: 15 amino acids. The CDR3 DNA is TGTGCCAGCAGCCCCCGCCCTGGACAGGGGTACGAGCAGTACTTC. Its translation is CASSPRPGQGYEQYF.

This chain joins TRBV6-5 and TRBJ2-7, with 9 bases lining up with TRBD1. The germline gives CDR1 MNHEY, CDR2 SVGAGI. The CDR3 covers 15 residues. The V gene end was trimmed by 2 bases and the J gene end by 4 bases; junction bases not matched to a gene: 6. The CDR3 sequence is CASSYTDRGGYEQYF. The DNA of the CDR3 is TGTGCCAGCAGTTACACTGACAGGGGGGGATACGAGCAGTACTTC.

The chain couples TRBV18 to TRBJ2-7; possibly TRBD1 for D (5 bases). V gave up 2 bases and J gave up 2 bases, with 10 bases separating them. CDR3 length: 14 residues. Germline values: CDR1 KGHSH, CDR2 LQKENI. The CDR3 loop is CASSPGASPYEQYF. CDR3 sequence (DNA): TGTGCCAGCTCACCAGGGGCCAGCCCCTACGAGCAGTACTTC.